This T cell receptor beta chain was sequenced for a study of CD8+CD57+ T cells in acquired aplastic anemia. Individuals selected for sequencing had exhibited CD8+CD57+ cell expansion on flow cytometry. Patients had received no therapy at the time of blood sampling. Genomic DNA, the template, was used for profiling of the TCR beta VDJ and CDR3. TCRdb redid the calling of the reads with MiXCR, one entry per CDR3 protein. This table holds about 160,000 distinct CDR3 sequences, less than 50% found once. The germline gives CDR1 SGDLS, CDR2 YYNGEE. This CDR3 is built from 15 residues. V was cut by 3 bases and J by 0 bases, with 11 bases left in between.

This TCR derives from a human donor with aplastic anemia. Source material: sorted CD4+, CD8+, or CD8+CD57+ T cells (not recorded which) from PBMCs. The chain combines TRBV9 with TRBJ2-3; D is perhaps TRBD1 (5 bases). CDR3 DNA: TGTGCCAGCAGCGGGGCAGGGTGGAGCACAGATACGCAGTATTTT. Translating gives CASSGAGWSTDTQYF.